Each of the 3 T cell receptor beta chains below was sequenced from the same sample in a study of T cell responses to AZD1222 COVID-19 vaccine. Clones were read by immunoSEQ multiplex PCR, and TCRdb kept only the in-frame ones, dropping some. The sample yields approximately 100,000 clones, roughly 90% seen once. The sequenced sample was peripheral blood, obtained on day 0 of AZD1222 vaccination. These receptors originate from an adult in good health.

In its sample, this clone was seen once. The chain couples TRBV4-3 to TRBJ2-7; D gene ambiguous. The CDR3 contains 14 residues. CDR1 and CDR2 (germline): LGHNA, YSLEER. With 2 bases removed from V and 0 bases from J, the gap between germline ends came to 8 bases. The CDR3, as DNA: TGCGCCAGCAGCCAAACCGTGGGCTCCTACGAGCAGTACTTC. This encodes CASSQTVGSYEQYF.

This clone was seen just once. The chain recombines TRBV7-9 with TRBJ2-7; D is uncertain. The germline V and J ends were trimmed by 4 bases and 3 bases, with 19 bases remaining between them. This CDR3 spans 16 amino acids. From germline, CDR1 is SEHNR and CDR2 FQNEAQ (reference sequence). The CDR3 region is CASSSPSGVAFYEQYF. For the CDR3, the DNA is TGTGCCAGCAGCTCCCCCTCAGGTGTAGCCTTCTACGAGCAGTACTTC. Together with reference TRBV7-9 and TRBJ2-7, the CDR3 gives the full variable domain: DTGVSQNPRHKITKRGQNVTFRCDPISEHNRLYWYRQTLGQGPEFLTYFQNEAQLEKSRLLSDRFSAERPKGSFSTLEIQRTEQGDSAMYLCASSSPSGVAFYEQYFGPGTRLTVT.

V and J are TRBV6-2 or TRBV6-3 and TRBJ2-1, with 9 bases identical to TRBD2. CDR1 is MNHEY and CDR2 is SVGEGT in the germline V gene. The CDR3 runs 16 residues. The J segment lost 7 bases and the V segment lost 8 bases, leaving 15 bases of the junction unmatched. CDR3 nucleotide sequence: TGTGCCAGCGGCCGCCCTCCTGGACTAGCGCTTAATGAGCAGTTCTTC. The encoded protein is CASGRPPGLALNEQFF.